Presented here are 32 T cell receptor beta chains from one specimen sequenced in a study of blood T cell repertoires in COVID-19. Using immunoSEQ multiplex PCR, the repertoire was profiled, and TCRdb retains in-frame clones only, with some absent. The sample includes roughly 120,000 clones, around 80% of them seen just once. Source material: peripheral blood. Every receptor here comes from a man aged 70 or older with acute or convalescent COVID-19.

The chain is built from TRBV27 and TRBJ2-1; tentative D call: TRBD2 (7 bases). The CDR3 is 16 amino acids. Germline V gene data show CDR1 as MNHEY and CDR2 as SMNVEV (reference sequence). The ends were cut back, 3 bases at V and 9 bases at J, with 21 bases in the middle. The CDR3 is CASSFWGGAEISEQFF. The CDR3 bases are TGTGCCAGCAGTTTTTGGGGGGGGGCCGAAATTTCTGAGCAGTTCTTC.

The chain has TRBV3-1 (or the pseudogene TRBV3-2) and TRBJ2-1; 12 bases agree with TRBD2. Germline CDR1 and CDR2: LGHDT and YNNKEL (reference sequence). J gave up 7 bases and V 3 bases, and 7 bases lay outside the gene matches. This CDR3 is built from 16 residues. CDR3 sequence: CASSHLAGGPGNEQFF. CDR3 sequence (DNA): TGTGCCAGCAGCCACCTAGCGGGGGGGCCTGGGAATGAGCAGTTCTTC.

The CDR3 bases are TGTGCCAGAAGCTTTCAGCTAGCGGGGGTATGGTACAATGAGCAGTTCTTC. Encoded protein: CARSFQLAGVWYNEQFF. The chain is built from TRBV5-3 and TRBJ2-1, with 10 positions matching TRBD2. TRBV5-3 is designated an ORF whose function remains uncertain. V trimming: 2 bases; J trimming: 4 bases; junction bases outside the gene matches: 9. This CDR3 comprises 17 residues.

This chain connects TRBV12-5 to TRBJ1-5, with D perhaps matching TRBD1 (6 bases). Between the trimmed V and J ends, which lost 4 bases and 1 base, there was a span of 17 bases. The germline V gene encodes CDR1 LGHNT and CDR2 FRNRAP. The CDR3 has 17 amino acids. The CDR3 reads CASGSHRDMGSNQPQHF. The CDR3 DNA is TGTGCTAGTGGTTCTCACAGGGACATGGGGAGCAATCAGCCCCAGCATTTT.

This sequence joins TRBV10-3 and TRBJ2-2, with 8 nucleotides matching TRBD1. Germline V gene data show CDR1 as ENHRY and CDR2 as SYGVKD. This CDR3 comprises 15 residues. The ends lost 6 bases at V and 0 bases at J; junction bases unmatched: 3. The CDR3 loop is CAIRPGQANTGELFF. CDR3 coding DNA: TGTGCCATCAGGCCGGGACAGGCGAACACCGGGGAGCTGTTTTTT.

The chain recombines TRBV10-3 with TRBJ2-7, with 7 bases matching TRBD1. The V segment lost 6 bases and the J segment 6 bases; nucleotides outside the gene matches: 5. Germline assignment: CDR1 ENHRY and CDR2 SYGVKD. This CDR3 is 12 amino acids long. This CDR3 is CAIRPPGGEQYF. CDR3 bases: TGTGCCATCAGACCACCAGGGGGCGAGCAGTACTTC.

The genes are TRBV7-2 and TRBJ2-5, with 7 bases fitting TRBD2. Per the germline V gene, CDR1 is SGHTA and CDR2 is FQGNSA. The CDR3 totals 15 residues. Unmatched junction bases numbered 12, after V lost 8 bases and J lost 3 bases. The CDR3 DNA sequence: TGTGCCAGCGGGAGGGGACGGGCAAACGAAGAGACCCAGTACTTC. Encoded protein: CASGRGRANEETQYF.

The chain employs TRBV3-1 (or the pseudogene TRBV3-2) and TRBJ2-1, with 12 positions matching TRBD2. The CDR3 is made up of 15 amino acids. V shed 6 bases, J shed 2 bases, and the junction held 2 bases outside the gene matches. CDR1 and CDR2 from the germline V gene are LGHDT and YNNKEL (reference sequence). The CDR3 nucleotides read TGTGCCAGCAGGCCTAGCGGGGGGGCCTACAATGAGCAGTTCTTC. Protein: CASRPSGGAYNEQFF.

CDR3 in DNA: TGTGCCACCAGCAGAGATATGGAGTCTGAAGCTTTCTTT. It is translated as CATSRDMESEAFF. The chain recombines TRBV15 with TRBJ1-1; D not resolved. This CDR3 region has 13 residues. Trimming took 0 bases from V and 6 from J, leaving 8 bases between them. Germline V CDR1 and CDR2: LNHNV, YYDKDF (reference sequence).

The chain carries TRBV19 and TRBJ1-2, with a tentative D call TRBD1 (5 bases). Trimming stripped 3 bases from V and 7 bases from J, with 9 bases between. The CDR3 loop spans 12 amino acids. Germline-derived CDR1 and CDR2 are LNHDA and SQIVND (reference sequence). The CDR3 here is CASSMGRVGYTF. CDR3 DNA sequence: TGTGCCAGTAGTATGGGCAGGGTTGGCTACACCTTC. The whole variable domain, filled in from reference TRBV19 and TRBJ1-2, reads DGGITQSPKYLFRKEGQNVTLSCEQNLNHDAMYWYRQDPGQGLRLIYYSQIVNDFQKGDIAEGYSVSREKKESFPLTVTSAQKNPTAFYLCASSMGRVGYTFGSGTRLTVV.

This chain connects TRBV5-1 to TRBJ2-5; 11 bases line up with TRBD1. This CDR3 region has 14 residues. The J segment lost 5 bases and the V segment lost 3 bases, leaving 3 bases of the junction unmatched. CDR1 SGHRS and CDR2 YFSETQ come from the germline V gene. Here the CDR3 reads CASSWDRGRETQYF. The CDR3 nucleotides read TGCGCCAGCAGCTGGGACAGGGGGAGGGAGACCCAGTACTTC.

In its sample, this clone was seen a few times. CDR3 amino acids: CASSLSFESGANVLTF. The DNA of the CDR3 is TGTGCCAGCAGCTTGTCTTTTGAGTCTGGGGCCAACGTCCTGACTTTC. The chain has TRBV11-1 and TRBJ2-6; the D is unclear. Trimming took off 3 bases at V and 1 base at J, with 10 bases between the two ends. The CDR3 contains 16 residues. The germline gives CDR1 SGHAT, CDR2 FQDESV (reference sequence).

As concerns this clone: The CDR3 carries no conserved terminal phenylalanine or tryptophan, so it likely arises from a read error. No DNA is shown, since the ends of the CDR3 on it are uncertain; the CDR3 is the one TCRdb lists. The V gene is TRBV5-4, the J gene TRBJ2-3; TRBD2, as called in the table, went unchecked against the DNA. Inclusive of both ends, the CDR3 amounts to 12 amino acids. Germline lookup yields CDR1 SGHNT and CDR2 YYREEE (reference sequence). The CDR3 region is CASSSGLAGSPR.

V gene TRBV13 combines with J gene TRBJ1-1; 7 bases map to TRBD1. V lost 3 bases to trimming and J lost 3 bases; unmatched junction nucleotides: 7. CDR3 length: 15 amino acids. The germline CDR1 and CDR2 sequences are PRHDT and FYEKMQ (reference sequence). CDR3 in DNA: TGTGCCAGCAGCTTCTCAGGGGGACTCGACACTGAAGCTTTCTTT. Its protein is CASSFSGGLDTEAFF.

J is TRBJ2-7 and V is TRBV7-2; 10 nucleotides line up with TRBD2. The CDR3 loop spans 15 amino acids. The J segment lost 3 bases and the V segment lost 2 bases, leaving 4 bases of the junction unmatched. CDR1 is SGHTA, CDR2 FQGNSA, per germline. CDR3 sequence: CASSLQAGGYYEQYF. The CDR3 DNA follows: TGTGCCAGCAGCTTACAAGCGGGGGGGTACTACGAGCAGTACTTC.

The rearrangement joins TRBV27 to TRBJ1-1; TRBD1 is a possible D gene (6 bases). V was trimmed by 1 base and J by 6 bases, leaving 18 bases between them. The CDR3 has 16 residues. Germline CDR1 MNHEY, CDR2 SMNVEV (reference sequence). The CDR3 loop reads CASSLLGQVFGSEAFF. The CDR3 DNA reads TGTGCCAGCAGTTTATTGGGACAAGTGTTTGGCTCTGAAGCTTTCTTT.

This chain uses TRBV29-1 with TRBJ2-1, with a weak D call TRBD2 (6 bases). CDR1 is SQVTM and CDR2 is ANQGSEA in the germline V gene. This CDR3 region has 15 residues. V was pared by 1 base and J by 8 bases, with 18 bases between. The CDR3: CSVEGIGGGNDEQFF. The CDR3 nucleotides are TGCAGCGTTGAAGGAATCGGGGGTGGTAATGATGAGCAGTTCTTC.

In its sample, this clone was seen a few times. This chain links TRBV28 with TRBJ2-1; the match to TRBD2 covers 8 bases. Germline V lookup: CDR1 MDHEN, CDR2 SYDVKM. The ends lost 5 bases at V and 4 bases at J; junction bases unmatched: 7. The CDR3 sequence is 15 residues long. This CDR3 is CASSPPSGGYNEQFF. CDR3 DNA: TGTGCCAGCAGTCCCCCCAGCGGGGGTTACAATGAGCAGTTCTTC.

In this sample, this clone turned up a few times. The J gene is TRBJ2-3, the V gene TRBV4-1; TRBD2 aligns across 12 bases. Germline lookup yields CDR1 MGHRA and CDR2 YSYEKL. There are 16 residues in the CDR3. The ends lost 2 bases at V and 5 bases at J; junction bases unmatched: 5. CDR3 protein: CASSQLAGGPEDTQYF. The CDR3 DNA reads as TGCGCCAGCAGCCAACTAGCGGGGGGGCCCGAAGATACGCAGTATTTT.

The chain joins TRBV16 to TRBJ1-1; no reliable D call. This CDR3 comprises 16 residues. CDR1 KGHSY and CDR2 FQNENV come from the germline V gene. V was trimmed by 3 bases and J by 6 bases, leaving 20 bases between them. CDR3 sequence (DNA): TGTGCCAGCAGCCATTTCCCGGAGACGGTGGCGGCTGAAGCTTTCTTT. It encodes CASSHFPETVAAEAFF.

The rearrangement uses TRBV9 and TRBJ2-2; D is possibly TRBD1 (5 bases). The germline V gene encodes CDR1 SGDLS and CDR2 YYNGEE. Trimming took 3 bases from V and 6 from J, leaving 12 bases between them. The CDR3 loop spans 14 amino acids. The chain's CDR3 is CASSEGRVAGELFF. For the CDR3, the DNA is TGTGCCAGCAGCGAGGGCAGGGTTGCCGGGGAGCTGTTTTTT. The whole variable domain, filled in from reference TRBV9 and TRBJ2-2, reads DSGVTQTPKHLITATGQRVTLRCSPRSGDLSVYWYQQSLDQGLQFLIQYYNGEERAKGNILERFSAQQFPDLHSELNLSSLELGDSALYFCASSEGRVAGELFFGEGSRLTVL.

Written as DNA, the CDR3 is TGTGCCAGCAGTCGGTCCCTTATGAACACTGAAGCTTTCTTT. This sequence encodes CASSRSLMNTEAFF. This chain links TRBV6-5 with TRBJ1-1; D is unresolved. The CDR3 is made up of 14 amino acids. Germline CDR1 MNHEY, CDR2 SVGAGI. V was shortened by 5 bases and J by 0 bases, with 10 bases between the two germline ends.

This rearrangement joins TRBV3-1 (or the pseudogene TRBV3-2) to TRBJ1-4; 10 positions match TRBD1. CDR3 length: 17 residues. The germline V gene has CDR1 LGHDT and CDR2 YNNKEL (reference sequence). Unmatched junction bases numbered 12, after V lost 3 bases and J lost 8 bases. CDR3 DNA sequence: TGTGCCAGCAGCCACTCGCGGACAGGGGGGCTTCGGGAAAAACTGTTTTTT. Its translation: CASSHSRTGGLREKLFF.

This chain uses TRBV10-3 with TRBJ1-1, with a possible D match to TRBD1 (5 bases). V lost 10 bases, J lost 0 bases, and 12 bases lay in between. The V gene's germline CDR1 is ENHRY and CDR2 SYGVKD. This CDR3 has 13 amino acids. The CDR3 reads CATSGVMNTEAFF. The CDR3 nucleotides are TGTGCCACCTCGGGGGTGATGAACACTGAAGCTTTCTTT.

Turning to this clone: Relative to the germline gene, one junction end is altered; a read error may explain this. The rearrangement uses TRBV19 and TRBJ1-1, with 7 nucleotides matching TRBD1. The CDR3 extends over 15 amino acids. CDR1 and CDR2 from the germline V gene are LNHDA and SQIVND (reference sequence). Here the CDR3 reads CASRETGLGNAEAFF. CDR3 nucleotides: TGTGCCAGTAGGGAGACAGGGTTGGGGAACGCTGAAGCTTTCTTT.

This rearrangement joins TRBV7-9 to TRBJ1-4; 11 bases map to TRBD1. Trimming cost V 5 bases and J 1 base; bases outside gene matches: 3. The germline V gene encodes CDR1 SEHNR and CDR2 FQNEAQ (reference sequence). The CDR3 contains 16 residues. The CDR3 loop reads CASSTGQGETNEKLFF. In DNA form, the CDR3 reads TGTGCCAGCAGCACGGGACAGGGGGAAACTAATGAAAAACTGTTTTTT.

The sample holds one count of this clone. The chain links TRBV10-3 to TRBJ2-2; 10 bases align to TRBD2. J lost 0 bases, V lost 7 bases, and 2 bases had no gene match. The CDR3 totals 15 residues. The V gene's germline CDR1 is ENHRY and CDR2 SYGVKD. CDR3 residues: CAIMGLASNTGELFF. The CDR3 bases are TGTGCCATCATGGGACTAGCGTCGAACACCGGGGAGCTGTTTTTT.

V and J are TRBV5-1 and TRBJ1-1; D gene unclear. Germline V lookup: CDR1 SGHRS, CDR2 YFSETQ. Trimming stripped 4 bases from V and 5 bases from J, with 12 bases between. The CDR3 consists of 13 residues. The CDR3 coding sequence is TGCGCCAGCAGCCCTCAAGGGAGGACTGAAGCTTTCTTT. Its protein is CASSPQGRTEAFF.

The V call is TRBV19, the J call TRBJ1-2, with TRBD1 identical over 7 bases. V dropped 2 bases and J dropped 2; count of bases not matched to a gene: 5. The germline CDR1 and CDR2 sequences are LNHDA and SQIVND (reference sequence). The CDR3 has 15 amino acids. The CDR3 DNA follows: TGTGCCAGTAGTATAAGAAGGGGGCCGAACTATGGCTACACCTTC. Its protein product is CASSIRRGPNYGYTF.

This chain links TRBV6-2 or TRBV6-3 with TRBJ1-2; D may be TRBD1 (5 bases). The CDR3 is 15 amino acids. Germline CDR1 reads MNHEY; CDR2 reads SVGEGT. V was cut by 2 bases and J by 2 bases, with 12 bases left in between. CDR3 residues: CASSYDMDTNYGYTF. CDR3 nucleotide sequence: TGTGCCAGCAGTTACGATATGGACACCAACTATGGCTACACCTTC.

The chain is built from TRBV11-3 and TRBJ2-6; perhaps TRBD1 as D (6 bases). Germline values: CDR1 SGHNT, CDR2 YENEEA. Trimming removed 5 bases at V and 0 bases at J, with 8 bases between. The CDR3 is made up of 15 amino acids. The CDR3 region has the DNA TGTGCCAGCAGCCCGGGACACTCTGGGGCCAACGTCCTGACTTTC. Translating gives CASSPGHSGANVLTF.

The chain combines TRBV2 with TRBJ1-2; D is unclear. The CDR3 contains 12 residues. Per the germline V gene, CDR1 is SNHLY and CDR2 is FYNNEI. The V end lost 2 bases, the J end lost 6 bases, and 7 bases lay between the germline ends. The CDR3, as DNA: TGTGCCAGCAGTGAAAGTGCGGATGGCTACACCTTC. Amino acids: CASSESADGYTF.